These T cell receptor beta chains were read from a single sample in a study of blood T cell repertoires in COVID-19. Profiled with immunoSEQ multiplex PCR; TCRdb holds only in-frame clones, not every one. The table has 150,000 to 200,000 clones, about 86% seen once. Material: peripheral blood. These receptors were taken from a man aged 30 to 45 with active or convalescent COVID-19. Both conserved end residues are part of each CDR3. A D gene is named only where the DNA matches it firmly. The listing skips clone size in some rows; elsewhere it reads once, few, many or a size class.

>TRBJ2-1|TRBV6-4|few|TRBD2
TGTGCCAGCAGTGACTCTCGGAGCGGGGGGAGCTCCTACAATGAGCAGTTCTTC
CASSDSRSGGSSYNEQFF
>TRBJ1-1|TRBV28|-|-
TGTGCCAGCAGTATATCGACAGGGAACACTGAAGCTTTCTTT
CASSISTGNTEAFF
>TRBJ1-1|TRBV10-3|-|TRBD1
TGTGCCATCAGCGGGACAGGGAAGAACACTGAAGCTTTCTTT
CAISGTGKNTEAFF
>TRBJ2-3|TRBV19|-|TRBD2
TGTGCCAGTAGGTGGGCGAGCGGGGGAAATACGCAGTATTTT
CASRWASGGNTQYF
>TRBJ2-3|TRBV5-1|once|TRBD1
TGCGCCAGTCTTAGCGCTCGGGACAGTAGCACAGATACGCAGTATTTT
CASLSARDSSTDTQYF
>TRBJ2-3|TRBV7-8|once|TRBD1
TGTGCCAGCAGCCCCCGACAGGGTGAGACAGATACGCAGTATTTT
CASSPRQGETDTQYF
>TRBJ2-1|TRBV27|-|TRBD1
TGTGCCAGCAGTTTCAGGGCCACAGGGGGCGCGTTCAATGAGCAGTTCTTC
CASSFRATGGAFNEQFF
>TRBJ1-3|TRBV2|-|-
TGTGCCAGCAGTGGGGGGGGCCTCTCTGGAAACACCATATATTTT
CASSGGGLSGNTIYF
>TRBJ2-5|TRBV7-6|-|-
TGTGCCAGCAGCTTAGAGCAGGGAGGAGAGACCCAGTACTTC
CASSLEQGGETQYF
>TRBJ1-2|TRBV28|-|TRBD1
TGTGCCAGCAGCACCGAAGACAGGGACAGGACCCCCTCTAACTATGGCTACACCTTC
CASSTEDRDRTPSNYGYTF
>TRBJ1-3|TRBV18|-|-
TGTGCCAGCTCACCTCTAGCCCATGGCAGCCACTCTGGAAACACCATATATTTT
CASSPLAHGSHSGNTIYF
>TRBJ1-1|TRBV7-9|once|-
TGTGCCAGCAGCCCCGGTCGGGGGGGCGGCACTGAAGCTTTCTTT
CASSPGRGGGTEAFF
>TRBJ1-2|TRBV5-5|-|-
TGTGCCAGCAGCCCCTGGACAGCCTCCCTCTATGGCTACACCTTC
CASSPWTASLYGYTF
>TRBJ1-2|TRBV12-5|-|TRBD1
TGTGCTAGTGGTTTCTTTCTGCACTCCGGGGACAGGGCCTCGTCTAGCTATGGCTACACCTTC
CASGFFLHSGDRASSSYGYTF
>TRBJ1-1|TRBV7-9|-|TRBD1
TGTGCCAGCAGCCGGACAGGGGCGGGGAACACTGAAGCTTTCTTT
CASSRTGAGNTEAFF
>TRBJ1-1|TRBV6-5|few|-
TGTGCCAGCAAGCTAGGAGGCGCTGAAGCTTTCTTT
CASKLGGAEAFF
>TRBJ2-5|TRBV21-1|-|-
TGTGCCAGCAGCAAAATAAACAGGGGAGGAGGAGAGACCCAGTACTTC
CASSKINRGGGETQYF
>TRBJ2-3|TRBV20-1|-|TRBD2
TGCAGTGCTAGTGGTCCTAGCGGGAACACAGATACGCAGTATTTT
CSASGPSGNTDTQYF
>TRBJ1-3|TRBV11-2|-|-
TGTGCCAGCAGCTTAGATCGAGTTGGGCAGGTGGTACCAGAGGGCACCATATATTTT
CASSLDRVGQVVPEGTIYF
>TRBJ2-2|TRBV29-1|-|TRBD1
TGCAGCGCAGGGGGTAGGGGGGAGCTGTTTTTT
CSAGGRGELFF
>TRBJ1-6|TRBV5-3|-|-
TGTGCCAGAAGCTTGGCAAGAGGGCCCCACAATAATTCACCCCTCCACTTT
CARSLARGPHNNSPLHF
>TRBJ1-1|TRBV28|-|-
TGTGCCAGCAGTTCCCCGGACCTCCGGGGTGAAGCTTTCTTT
CASSSPDLRGEAFF
>TRBJ1-4|TRBV5-1|-|-
TGCGCCAGCACCACCACCGCGGGGGAAAAACTGTTTTTT
CASTTTAGEKLFF
>TRBJ1-4|TRBV6-2/TRBV6-3|-|-
TGTGCCAGCAGTACAGGGACATTCGAAAAACTGTTTTTT
CASSTGTFEKLFF
>TRBJ2-6|TRBV28|-|-
TGTGCCAGCAGCTTAATAGCAATCTCTGGGGCCAACGTCCTGACTTTC
CASSLIAISGANVLTF
>TRBJ2-1|TRBV24-1|-|-
TGTGCCACCAGTAAGGGAGGTGGTGAGCAGTTCTTC
CATSKGGGEQFF
>TRBJ2-1|TRBV6-5|-|-
TGTGCCAGCAGTTACAGGCGGATCTCCTACAATGAGCAGTTCTTC
CASSYRRISYNEQFF
>TRBJ2-7|TRBV30|-|TRBD1
TGTGCCTGGAGTGGGGGACAGGGGGCGTTGGAGCAGTACTTC
CAWSGGQGALEQYF
>TRBJ2-1|TRBV9|-|TRBD2
TGTGCCAGCACGAGGGGGACTAGGCTAAGCAACAATGAGCAGTTCTTC
CASTRGTRLSNNEQFF
>TRBJ1-4|TRBV19|few|-
TGTGCCAGTAGTATAGAGCCAGTGAATGAAAAACTGTTTTTT
CASSIEPVNEKLFF
>TRBJ2-1|TRBV19|-|-
TGTGCCAGTAGTACTCTAGAGAGTCTCTACAATGAGCAGTTCTTC
CASSTLESLYNEQFF
>TRBJ2-3|TRBV2|-|TRBD2
TGTGCCAGCCGCCTAGCGGGGAGCACAGATACGCAGTATTTT
CASRLAGSTDTQYF
>TRBJ1-2|TRBV27|-|TRBD1
TGTGCCAGCAGGCGACAGGGGCCGCTTGAAAGCTACACCTTC
CASRRQGPLESYTF
>TRBJ1-2|TRBV12-3/TRBV12-4|-|-
TGTGCCAGCAGTTTCCGTTCTCTCGGGGGCTACACCTTC
CASSFRSLGGYTF
>TRBJ2-1|TRBV25-1|-|TRBD2
TGTGCCAGCTCAACTAGCGGATACAATGAGCAGTTCTTC
CASSTSGYNEQFF
>TRBJ1-5|TRBV5-6|-|TRBD1
TGTGCCAGCAGCCGGGACAGAAATCAGCCCCAGCATTTT
CASSRDRNQPQHF
>TRBJ2-1|TRBV3-1/TRBV3-2|-|-
TGTGCCAGCAGCCGGGACTTATCTGTCGGCGATGAGCAGTTCTTC
CASSRDLSVGDEQFF
>TRBJ1-3|TRBV30|few|-
TGTGCCTGGAGTCGGGAGCCTGGAAACACCATATATTTT
CAWSREPGNTIYF
>TRBJ2-5|TRBV7-2|-|TRBD2
TGTGCCAGCAGCTTCGGGACTAGCGGGGGGGCCAGGGAAGAGACCCAGTACTTC
CASSFGTSGGAREETQYF
>TRBJ1-1|TRBV10-3|-|TRBD1
TGTGCCATCAGTGAGGGGGGACAGGGAGGTTTAAGAACTGAAGCTTTCTTT
CAISEGGQGGLRTEAFF
>TRBJ2-5|TRBV9|-|TRBD1
TGTGCCAGCACCGGGACAGGGAAAAAGACCCAGTACTTC
CASTGTGKKTQYF
>TRBJ2-1|TRBV7-9|-|TRBD1
TGTGCCAGCAGCTTAGCTGGGACAGGGCACAATGAGCAGTTCTTC
CASSLAGTGHNEQFF
>TRBJ1-5|TRBV21-1|-|-
TGTGCCAGCAGCAAAGCGCCTTGGGGCACGGTGTTTAGCAATCAGCCCCAGCATTTT
CASSKAPWGTVFSNQPQHF
>TRBJ2-7|TRBV6-5|few|-
TGTGCCACCTCCCCGACCCCCGACATTATCTACGAGCAGTACTTC
CATSPTPDIIYEQYF
>TRBJ2-3|TRBV7-9|-|-
TGTGCCAGCAGTAGCAGGGCCGATAACACAGATACGCAGTATTTT
CASSSRADNTDTQYF
>TRBJ2-7|TRBV6-2/TRBV6-3|-|-
TGTGCCAGCAGTTTTGCAGGCTACGAGCAGTACTTC
CASSFAGYEQYF